This entry concerns a single TCR beta chain. The sample holds many counts of this clonotype. No cognate antigen has been identified for it. One base away there is no much larger clone; base qualities are not given. The record originates from a study of early T cells in non-severe SARS-CoV-2 infection (dated by TCRdb to about 2021). Background on the whole study: Because TCR sequencing was done on bulk RNA from unsorted whole blood, the alpha and beta chains could not be paired. The investigation overall reported the following: Matching against VDJdb was skewed toward anti-spike CD8 responses, likely underestimated virus-specific expansions, and missed private and CD4 specificities.

The germline V gene gives CDR1 as MDHEN and CDR2 as SYDVKM. The CDR3 spans 19 residues, from the cysteine through the phenylalanine. Only the CDR3 part of the read is kept: 57 bases, read in frame from the first base. Deletion took 5 bases off V and 3 bases off J, with a span of 26 bases between the germline ends. To prepare the library, 5' RACE was applied. The sequencer listed for this sample is NextSeq 500. To correct for sequencing error and PCR bias, the TCR library protocol tagged individual cDNA molecules with unique molecular identifiers. Sequencing covered both TCR alpha and beta chains, and within each sample the abundances of alpha and beta sequences were tightly co-correlated. Processing in the source paper ran as follows. Decombinator V4 was used to annotate TCR sequences for V gene, J gene and CDR3. Expanded TCRs were defined as changing significantly between any two time points under a Poisson model with p below 0.0001. TCR abundances were normalised to the total number of TCRs sequenced per sample and expressed as counts per million. MAIT TCRs were defined by TRAV1-2 paired with TRAJ12, TRAJ20 or TRAJ33, and iNKT TCRs by TRAV10 paired with TRAJ18. A search of VDJdb, accessed on 1 November 2021, was run for TCRs annotated to CMV, EBV and SARS-CoV-2, with TCRs annotated for multiple antigens excluded. Using fastp at Q25 and MiXCR, TCRdb reprocessed the public reads and kept productive beta chains. Rows matching on CDR3 protein sequence are summarized as one entry with the most common DNA and genes. The V and J calls and clone size come from TCRdb's table, not from the authors' own analysis. Across this sample there are more than 65,000 distinct CDR3 sequences, with about 4.6% seen only once. Under 4% of the sample comes from the top ten.

The study was a case-control design nested within a healthcare worker cohort in London, UK, with weekly nasopharyngeal swab PCR tests and blood sampling. Between 23 and 31 March 2020, the week of the UK lockdown, healthcare workers were enrolled and then followed up weekly for as long as 16 weeks. This receptor chain uses TRBV28 and TRBJ1-3; too little of a D gene remains to name it. This receptor was obtained from an adult who was a healthcare worker with PCR-confirmed SARS-CoV-2 infection or an uninfected control (not recorded which). The donor label of this sample is uncertain. The sequencing here drew on whole blood, taken at baseline. The sequence in DNA is TGTGCCAGCAGTCCGCGCTCCCGTGAATGGGGTCGTGATGGAAACACCATATATTTT. Its product reads: CASSPRSREWGRDGNTIYF.